This is a list of T cell receptor beta chains from one sample in a study of T-cell reconstitution after alpha-beta-depleted transplantation in children. TCRdb used MiXCR to reprocess the PCR reads, holding one entry per CDR3 protein. The sample consists of tens of thousands of distinct CDR3 sequences, around 18% of them appearing once. The sample was PBMCs, mostly from graft donor cells, taken 360 days after TCRalphabeta/CD19-depleted stem cell transplant. The receptors stem from a male patient between 2 and 10 years old who had a stem cell transplant for acute lymphoblastic leukemia, so the T cells may come from the graft donor. Each CDR3 is given with its conserved first and last residue. A D gene is named only where the DNA matches it firmly.

J	D	V	CDR3
TRBJ2-2	.	TRBV7-2	CASSPYRLGGELFF
TRBJ2-3	.	TRBV4-1	CASSHLTAGTDTQYF
TRBJ2-7	TRBD1	TRBV5-6	CASSRDRGPYEQYF
TRBJ2-2	.	TRBV6-5	CASRFSLTGELFF
TRBJ2-2	.	TRBV15	CAPWENTGELFF
TRBJ2-1	TRBD2	TRBV7-9	CASSYTPGGPNNEQFF
TRBJ2-3	.	TRBV10-3	CAISEGLDTDTQYF
TRBJ2-5	.	TRBV7-9	CASSLRSQGETQYF
TRBJ2-1	TRBD2	TRBV12-3/TRBV12-4	CASSPRLAGGEEQFF
TRBJ2-2	.	TRBV5-5	CASSLGRATGELFF
TRBJ2-5	TRBD2	TRBV5-6	CASSDGLAANQETQYF
TRBJ2-3	TRBD2	TRBV2	CASKAAGARTDTQYF
TRBJ2-1	.	TRBV7-8	CASSGELYEQFF
TRBJ2-5	.	TRBV5-6	CASSVIGLQETQYF
TRBJ2-1	.	TRBV20-1	CSASGLRSYNEQFF
TRBJ2-5	TRBD2	TRBV15	CATMRRLAGGETQYF
TRBJ1-2	.	TRBV4-1	CASSQDGKNYGYTF
TRBJ2-1	TRBD1	TRBV28	CASSWVRGQINEQFF
TRBJ1-1	.	TRBV29-1	CSVGTGRDTEAFF
TRBJ2-3	.	TRBV10-3	CATEARQYTDTQYF
TRBJ2-3	.	TRBV7-2	CASSFTSWTFTNITQYF
TRBJ1-5	.	TRBV25-1	CASSSAGTPNQPQHF
TRBJ2-4	TRBD1	TRBV12-3/TRBV12-4	CASSLFQDRVKNIQYF
TRBJ2-7	TRBD1	TRBV6-1	CASSRATGLNEQYF
TRBJ2-7	TRBD1	TRBV29-1	CSAGTGITYEQYF